This TCR beta chain came from a study of follicular helper T cells after annual influenza vaccination. Only in-frame clones appear in the TCRdb table, and some are missing; sequencing was by immunoSEQ multiplex PCR. The sample has some 13,000 clones; around 82% are singletons. Time point given: 2014-2015 season, pre-vaccination. The sequences come from CXCR5- memory CD4+ T cells sorted from blood, collected on the day of influenza vaccination. This TCR was recovered from an adult who received the influenza vaccine.

CDR3 DNA: TGTGCCAGCAGCCAAGCGGGGGGGCGGAATGAGCAGTTCTTC. Encoded protein: CASSQAGGRNEQFF. This chain uses TRBV4-2 with TRBJ2-1, with TRBD2 matching 8 bases. CDR1 and CDR2 from the germline V gene are LGHNA and YNFKEQ. The CDR3 sequence is 14 residues long. J gave up 7 bases and V 1 base, and 3 bases lay outside the gene matches.